Listed here are 20 T cell receptor beta chains from one sample, sequenced in a study of T cell clusters in autoimmune cytopenias. TRB amplification used 200 to 250 ng of peripheral blood genomic DNA. One tube held mixed TRB-A and TRB-B primer pools for touch-down PCR. TCRdb re-called the multiplex PCR reads and gives one entry per CDR3 protein, without DNA. The specimen's table records about 4,900 distinct CDR3 sequences. Separately, the same data were catalogued under a study of T cell repertoires in aging, cancer and after chemotherapy.

Sequencing input: peripheral blood. The receptors here all came from a human donor in good health.

The V and J genes are TRBV19 and TRBJ2-1. CDR1 LNHDA and CDR2 SQIVND come from the germline V gene (reference sequence). The CDR3 totals 16 residues. CDR3 in amino acids: CASSIGAESSYNEQFF.

This chain links TRBV6-5 with TRBJ2-2; the D call from TCRdb, TRBD2, cannot be confirmed without DNA. The CDR3 length is 14 residues. Per germline, CDR1 MNHEY and CDR2 SVGAGI. CDR3 region: CASSQRRDTGELFF.

The chain combines TRBV5-4 with TRBJ1-1. Germline V gene lookup returns CDR1 SGHNT and CDR2 YYREEE (reference sequence). The CDR3 is 14 amino acids. CDR3: CASSLSATSTEAFF.

The rearrangement uses TRBV12-3 or TRBV12-4 and TRBJ1-2; lacking DNA, the TRBD1 call made by TCRdb goes unchecked. The CDR3 is 14 residues long. This CDR3 reads CASSPNDRVYGYTF.

This rearrangement joins TRBV6-2 or TRBV6-3 to TRBJ1-3. The CDR3 covers 14 residues. The germline V gene has CDR1 MNHEY and CDR2 SVGEGT. The chain's CDR3 is CASSWASVGNTIYF.

Frequency places this clonotype as large. The chain couples TRBV29-1 to TRBJ2-3; TCRdb's D gene call, TRBD1, goes unchecked for lack of DNA. CDR3 length: 14 residues. Germline CDR1 and CDR2: SQVTM and ANQGSEA. CDR3 protein: CSVRPGASGDTQYF.

This chain uses TRBV6-2 or TRBV6-3 with TRBJ2-7; TCRdb selects TRBD2, and the lack of DNA leaves this call unchecked. CDR1 is MNHEY, CDR2 SVGEGT, per germline. The CDR3 covers 17 residues. CDR3 amino acids: CASSYGLSAGPPYEQYF.

The chain employs TRBV6-6 and TRBJ1-5. The germline V gene has CDR1 MNHNY and CDR2 SVGAGI (reference sequence). This CDR3 comprises 15 residues. CDR3 sequence reads: CASSYSRGSNQPQHF.

The chain links TRBV10-1 to TRBJ2-6. Germline CDR1 reads WNHNN; CDR2 reads SYGVQD (reference sequence). This CDR3 contains 13 residues. This CDR3 reads CASSPAGANVLTF.

The CDR3 protein is CASSLSLGGQGNGYTF. The gene calls are TRBV6-1 and TRBJ1-2; TCRdb lists TRBD1, though no DNA is available to test this call. In germline, CDR1 is MNHNS, CDR2 SASEGT. This CDR3 is 16 amino acids long.

The V and J genes are TRBV6-2 or TRBV6-3 and TRBJ1-2; TCRdb designates TRBD1, a call that cannot be tested without DNA. The CDR3 is 13 amino acids. Germline V CDR1 and CDR2: MNHEY, SVGEGT. CDR3 region: CASIGAEVYGYTF.

The CDR3 spells CASSLAGVREPQHF. This chain links TRBV5-5 with TRBJ1-5; the TRBD1 assignment by TCRdb is unverifiable without DNA. Germline CDR1 reads SGHKS; CDR2 reads YYEKEE (reference sequence). CDR3 length equals 14 residues.

The chain couples TRBV19 to TRBJ1-5; TCRdb proposes TRBD1, but this gene call is untestable without DNA. The germline V gene has CDR1 LNHDA and CDR2 SQIVND (reference sequence). The CDR3 extends over 14 amino acids. This CDR3 reads CASSRQGQGQPQHF.

The CDR3 region is CASSAPYQPQHF. The rearrangement links TRBV18 to TRBJ1-5; the TCRdb D gene call, TRBD1, has no DNA to confirm it. This CDR3 is 12 amino acids long. Germline V gene sequence: CDR1 KGHSH, CDR2 LQKENI. Drawing the rest from reference TRBV18 and TRBJ1-5, the complete variable domain is NAGVMQNPRHLVRRRGQEARLRCSPMKGHSHVYWYRQLPEEGLKFMVYLQKENIIDESGMPKERFSAEFPKEGPSILRIQQVVRGDSAAYFCASSAPYQPQHFGDGTRLSIL.

This clonotype shows up as medium-sized by frequency. The V and J genes are TRBV19 and TRBJ1-3. CDR1 is LNHDA, CDR2 SQIVND, per germline (reference sequence). The CDR3 is made up of 15 amino acids. The CDR3 protein is CASSTQTSSGNTIYF.

By frequency, this clonotype is medium-sized. The chain carries TRBV5-7 and TRBJ1-5. TRBV5-7 is noted as an ORF with a role that remains uncertain. This CDR3 is 14 amino acids long. CDR3 loop: CASSLGHEGQPQHF.

In terms of frequency, this clonotype is medium-sized (0.01 to 0.1%). The chain carries TRBV27 and TRBJ2-2; checking the TCRdb D call of TRBD1 is not possible without DNA. The germline CDR1 and CDR2 sequences are MNHEY and SMNVEV (reference sequence). The CDR3 consists of 14 residues. The CDR3 protein is CASRWGLSAGELFF.

This clonotype is identified as medium-sized (0.01 to 0.1%) from frequency. The V and J genes are TRBV6-6 and TRBJ2-7; there is no DNA to check the TCRdb D call of TRBD1. The germline V gene has CDR1 MNHNY and CDR2 SVGAGI (reference sequence). The CDR3 consists of 14 residues. CDR3 in amino acids: CASSDTTGAYGQYF.

Measured by frequency, this clonotype is medium-sized. The chain recombines TRBV13 with TRBJ2-7; the D call of TRBD2 rests on TCRdb alone, since no DNA is present to check it. CDR1 and CDR2 (germline): PRHDT, FYEKMQ (reference sequence). The CDR3 is made up of 16 amino acids. CDR3 sequence: CASSVETSGGPREQYF.

The rearrangement joins TRBV11-1 to TRBJ2-6. Looked up from germline, CDR1 is SGHAT and CDR2 is FQDESV (reference sequence). This CDR3 comprises 13 residues. CDR3 amino acids: CASSLGELNVLTF.